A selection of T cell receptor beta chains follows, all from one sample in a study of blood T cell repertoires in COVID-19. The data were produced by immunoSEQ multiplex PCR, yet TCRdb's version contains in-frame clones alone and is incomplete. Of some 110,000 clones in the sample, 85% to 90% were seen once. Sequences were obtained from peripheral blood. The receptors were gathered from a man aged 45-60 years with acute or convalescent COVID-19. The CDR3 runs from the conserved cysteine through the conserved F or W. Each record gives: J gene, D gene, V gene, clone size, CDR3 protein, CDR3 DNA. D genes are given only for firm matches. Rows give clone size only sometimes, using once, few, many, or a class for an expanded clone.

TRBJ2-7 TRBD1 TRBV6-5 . CASSYSWTGPYEQYF TGTGCCAGCAGTTACTCCTGGACAGGGCCCTACGAGCAGTACTTC
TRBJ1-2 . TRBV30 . CAWSVGPGSSGYTF TGTGCCTGGAGTGTAGGCCCAGGGTCCTCTGGCTACACCTTC
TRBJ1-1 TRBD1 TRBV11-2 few CASSPRQGMNTEAFF TGTGCCAGCAGCCCCCGACAGGGGATGAACACTGAAGCTTTCTTT
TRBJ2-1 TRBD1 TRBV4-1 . CASSQGQGREQFF TGCGCCAGCAGCCAAGGACAGGGCCGTGAGCAGTTCTTC
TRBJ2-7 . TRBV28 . CASSSNYEQYF TGTGCCAGCAGTTCCAACTACGAGCAGTACTTC
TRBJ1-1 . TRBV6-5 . CASRGPGGNTEAFF TGTGCCAGCAGAGGGCCCGGGGGGAACACTGAAGCTTTCTTT
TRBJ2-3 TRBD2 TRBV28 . CASRVAGGPTDTQYF TGTGCCAGCAGGGTAGCGGGAGGGCCGACAGATACGCAGTATTTT
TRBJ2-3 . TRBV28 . CASSLLAADTQYF TGTGCCAGCAGTTTACTAGCAGCAGATACGCAGTATTTT
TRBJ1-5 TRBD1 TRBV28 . CASRTGGGQPQHF TGTGCCAGCCGGACAGGGGGCGGACAGCCCCAGCATTTT
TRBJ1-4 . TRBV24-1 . CATSDPPVKAREKLFF TGTGCCACCAGTGATCCCCCAGTGAAAGCGAGGGAAAAACTGTTTTTT
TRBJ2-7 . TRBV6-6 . CASSYRLSSYEQYF TGTGCCAGCAGTTACCGTTTGAGCTCCTACGAGCAGTACTTC
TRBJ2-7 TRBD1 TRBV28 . CASSFRQGAGYEQYF TGTGCCAGCAGCTTCCGACAGGGGGCAGGCTACGAGCAGTACTTC
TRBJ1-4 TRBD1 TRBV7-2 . CASSFDRGTNEKLFF TGTGCCAGCAGCTTCGACAGGGGCACTAATGAAAAACTGTTTTTT
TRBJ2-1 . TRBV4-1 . CASSQDGPRVEQFF TGCGCCAGCAGCCAAGATGGGCCGCGGGTTGAGCAGTTCTTC
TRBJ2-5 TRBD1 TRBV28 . CASSSRTGPEETQYF TGTGCCAGCAGTTCAAGGACAGGGCCCGAAGAGACCCAGTACTTC
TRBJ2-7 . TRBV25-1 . CASSDPGRDLAGEQYF TGTGCCAGCAGTGATCCAGGCAGGGACTTGGCGGGCGAGCAGTACTTC
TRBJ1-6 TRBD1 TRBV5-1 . CASSTEGQGANSPLHF TGCGCCAGCAGCACGGAAGGACAGGGGGCTAATTCACCCCTCCACTTT
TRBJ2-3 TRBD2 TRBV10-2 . CASRAGVDTQYF TGCGCCAGCAGGGCGGGGGTAGATACGCAGTATTTT
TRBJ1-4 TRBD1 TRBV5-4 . CASSLPTGGVFEKLFF TGTGCCAGCAGCTTGCCGACAGGGGGCGTTTTTGAAAAACTGTTTTTT
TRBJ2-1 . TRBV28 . CASSPPGGRSEQFF TGTGCCAGCAGTCCCCCAGGGGGGCGCAGTGAGCAGTTCTTC
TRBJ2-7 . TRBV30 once CAWSEGVAGRTGQYF TGTGCCTGGAGTGAGGGGGTAGCGGGCCGAACGGGGCAGTACTTC
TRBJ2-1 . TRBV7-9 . CASRKVTITSRRYNEQFF TGTGCCAGCAGGAAGGTGACGATCACTAGCCGTCGGTACAATGAGCAGTTCTTC
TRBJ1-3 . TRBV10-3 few CAISEDRSPSGNTIYF TGTGCCATCAGTGAGGACAGGTCCCCCTCTGGAAACACCATATATTTT
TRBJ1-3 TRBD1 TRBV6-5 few CASRDRGGGNTIYF TGTGCCAGCAGAGACAGGGGAGGTGGAAACACCATATATTTT
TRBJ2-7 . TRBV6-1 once CASSEGGVSTYEQYF TGTGCCAGCAGTGAAGGGGGAGTCTCCACCTACGAGCAGTACTTC
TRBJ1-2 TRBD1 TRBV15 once CATSTGQPNYGYTF TGTGCCACCAGCACGGGACAGCCTAACTATGGCTACACCTTC